This is a list of T cell receptor beta chains from one sample in a study of T-cell reconstitution after alpha-beta-depleted transplantation in children. TCRdb reanalysed the PCR reads using MiXCR and keeps one entry per CDR3 protein. The sample holds approximately 1,000,000 distinct CDR3 sequences; less than 30% are singletons and the top ten take approximately 30%. Here the sequenced sample was PBMCs, mostly from graft donor cells, taken 360 days after TCRalphabeta/CD19-depleted stem cell transplant. Receptor source: a boy under three years old who had a stem cell transplant for SCID, so the T cells may come from the graft donor. The CDR3 runs from the conserved cysteine through the conserved F or W. D genes are given only for firm matches. The listing skips clone size in some rows; elsewhere it reads once, few, many or a size class.

>-|TRBV7-7|-|TRBJ2-3
TGTGCCAGCAGCTCCTCAGCCATGGCGGATACGCAGTATTTT
CASSSSAMADTQYF
>TRBD1|TRBV18|-|TRBJ2-1
TGTGCCAGCTCGTCGAAACAGGGGAATGAGCAGTTCTTC
CASSSKQGNEQFF
>TRBD1|TRBV5-1|many|TRBJ2-1
TGCGCCAGCAGCACAACAGGGGGATCCCACAATGAGCAGTTCTTC
CASSTTGGSHNEQFF
>-|TRBV12-3/TRBV12-4|-|TRBJ2-7
TGTGCCAGCAGTTTGACTAGTCCCTACGAGCAGTACTTC
CASSLTSPYEQYF
>-|TRBV4-1|-|TRBJ2-2
TGCGCCAGCAGCGTCGGACGTAACACCGGGGAGCTGTTTTTT
CASSVGRNTGELFF
>-|TRBV7-3|-|TRBJ2-1
TGTGCCAGCAGCCCGAGAAGGAAGGGTACCAATGAGCAGTTCTTC
CASSPRRKGTNEQFF
>-|TRBV9|few|TRBJ2-1
TGTGCCAGCGGAGTCTCCTACAATGAGCAGTTCTTC
CASGVSYNEQFF
>-|TRBV7-8|-|TRBJ2-5
TGTGCCAGCAGCCCTACTAGTAGTATGGAGACCCAGTACTTC
CASSPTSSMETQYF
>-|TRBV28|few|TRBJ2-1
TGTGCCAGCACCTCTCCCGTGGAGCTTGAGAATGAGCAGTTCTTC
CASTSPVELENEQFF
>TRBD1|TRBV25-1|-|TRBJ2-5
TGTGCCAGCAACCCGGGGACAGGGAAAGAGACCCAGTACTTC
CASNPGTGKETQYF
>-|TRBV12-3/TRBV12-4|-|TRBJ2-1
TGTGCCAGCAGTTTCCCCTCGGCCCAGAGCTACAATGAGCAGTTCTTC
CASSFPSAQSYNEQFF
>-|TRBV7-9|many|TRBJ1-3
TGTGCCAGCAGCTATACAGGGTTCGGAAACACCATATATTTT
CASSYTGFGNTIYF
>-|TRBV5-1|-|TRBJ1-6
TGCGCCAGCAGCGGGGCAGGACAGAGAAATTCACCCCTCCACTTT
CASSGAGQRNSPLHF
>TRBD1|TRBV19|-|TRBJ1-1
TGTGCCAGTAGTACGATGGGACAGGCGAACACTGAAGCTTTCTTT
CASSTMGQANTEAFF
>-|TRBV6-2/TRBV6-3|few|TRBJ2-1
TGTGCCAGCAGGGACGGGTTTGAGCAGTTCTTC
CASRDGFEQFF
>-|TRBV12-3/TRBV12-4|-|TRBJ2-7
TGTGCCAGCAGTTTTCGGGACGGGACCTACGAGCAGTACTTC
CASSFRDGTYEQYF
>-|TRBV20-1|-|TRBJ2-1
TGCAGTGCCTCAGTCCGGGGGCCGACGTACAATGAGCAGTTCTTC
CSASVRGPTYNEQFF
>-|TRBV6-5|-|TRBJ1-4
TGTGCCAGCAGTTTCCCGAATGAAAAACTGTTTTTT
CASSFPNEKLFF
>-|TRBV5-1|-|TRBJ1-4
TGCGCCAGCAGCTTGGGGATCGTCGCAGAAAAACTGTTTTTT
CASSLGIVAEKLFF
>TRBD2|TRBV9|few|TRBJ2-1
TGTGCCAGCGGCCCCCCCCACTCGCGGGGGATCGTGCAGTTCTTC
CASGPPHSRGIVQFF
>-|TRBV6-1|many|TRBJ2-5
TGTGCCAGCAGTGCGCTACAGGGCCGGGAGACCCAGTACTTC
CASSALQGRETQYF
>TRBD1|TRBV6-1|-|TRBJ2-5
TGTGCCAGCAGTGAAGCTTTAGTCTGGACAGGGAGCGAGACCCAGTACTTC
CASSEALVWTGSETQYF
>-|TRBV7-2|-|TRBJ2-5
TGTGCCAGCAATAGCCCATCCCGTCACCAAGAGACCCAGTACTTC
CASNSPSRHQETQYF
>-|TRBV15|-|TRBJ1-5
TGTGCCACCAGCATGACGGCCCCGAATCAGCCCCAGCATTTT
CATSMTAPNQPQHF
>TRBD1|TRBV6-2/TRBV6-3|-|TRBJ2-3
TGTGCCAGCAGTCATTACGGGACAGGGGAGACAGATACGCAGTATTTT
CASSHYGTGETDTQYF
>TRBD2|TRBV5-1|many|TRBJ2-7
TGCGCCAGCAGCTTGGGGCTAGCGGGGCCCTACGAGCAGTACTTC
CASSLGLAGPYEQYF
>-|TRBV5-1|few|TRBJ2-3
TGCGCCAGCAGCTTAAACCGGGTAGTAGATACGCAGTATTTT
CASSLNRVVDTQYF
>TRBD2|TRBV4-2|-|TRBJ2-1
TGTGCCAGCAGCCAACCTAGGGGGACTAGCGGGGGAGGAGGCTCCTACAATGAGCAGTTCTTC
CASSQPRGTSGGGGSYNEQFF
>TRBD1|TRBV5-1|once|TRBJ2-1
TGCGCCAGCAGCTTGTGGACGACGGGGCCCACAGACAGGGGGCATTACAATGAGCAGTTCTTC
CASSLWTTGPTDRGHYNEQFF
>-|TRBV10-3|-|TRBJ2-7
TGTGCCATCCAGGCAGCTACCTACGAGCAGTACTTC
CAIQAATYEQYF
>TRBD2|TRBV3-1|-|TRBJ2-1
TGTGCCAGCAGCCACCCTCTAGCGGGGGCCTACAATGAGCAGTTCTTC
CASSHPLAGAYNEQFF
>-|TRBV14|-|TRBJ2-3
TGTGCCAGCAGCCAACCCTATCAGGGACGGGTAGGCACAGATACGCAGTATTTT
CASSQPYQGRVGTDTQYF
>TRBD1|TRBV11-2|few|TRBJ1-6
TGTGCCAGCAGCTGGGGACAGGGTAGCACACCCCTCCACTTT
CASSWGQGSTPLHF